The 18 T cell receptor beta chains presented below share a single source sample, sequenced in a study of identical twins. TCRdb reprocessed the 5' RACE reads via MiXCR and lists one record per CDR3 protein. The table shows 550,000 to 800,000 distinct CDR3 sequences, with about 7.1% occurring only once. This sample was shared with a second study, whose subject was yellow fever vaccine responses in identical twins.

The sample comprised PBMCs. These receptors all come from a woman younger than 30 in good health.

V is TRBV20-1 and J is TRBJ2-7, with 11 bases that match TRBD2. CDR1 and CDR2 from the germline V gene are DFQATT and SNEGSKA (reference sequence). With 1 base clipped from V and 0 bases from J, the junction kept 2 bases outside the gene matches. The CDR3 spans 15 residues. CDR3 loop: CSARVLAGGSYEQYF. The CDR3 region has the DNA TGCAGTGCTAGAGTTCTAGCGGGAGGCTCCTACGAGCAGTACTTC.

This clonotype was seen ten or more times. This chain connects TRBV7-8 to TRBJ2-5; D remains ambiguous. This CDR3 has 17 amino acids. In germline, CDR1 is SGHVS, CDR2 FQNEAQ. V was trimmed by 4 bases and J by 2 bases, leaving 20 bases between them. The DNA of the CDR3 is TGTGCCAGCAGCTCAATCAGAGATTTCGGTCATCAAGAGACCCAGTACTTC. Encoded protein: CASSSIRDFGHQETQYF.

The rearrangement links TRBV5-6 to TRBJ2-3, with 10 bases identical to TRBD2. Trimming took 4 bases from V and 9 from J; bases not matched to a gene: 11. The germline V gene has CDR1 SGHDT and CDR2 YYEEEE. The CDR3 covers 15 residues. The CDR3 here is CASSQGSGGARTQYF. The DNA for the CDR3 is TGTGCCAGCAGCCAGGGGAGCGGGGGGGCCCGGACGCAGTATTTT.

This clonotype was counted between two and nine times. CDR3 bases: TGCAGTGCTACCCGGGACAGAGAATCACCCCTCCACTTT. It encodes CSATRDRESPLHF. The V and J genes are TRBV20-1 and TRBJ1-6; 7 positions match TRBD1. J gave up 10 bases and V 4 bases, and 7 bases lay outside the gene matches. The CDR3 extends over 13 amino acids. Germline-derived CDR1 and CDR2 are DFQATT and SNEGSKA (reference sequence).

The V call is TRBV12-3 or TRBV12-4, the J call TRBJ1-6, with D possibly being TRBD1 (6 bases). This CDR3 contains 16 residues. Trimming shortened V by 8 bases and J by 0 bases, and 14 bases separated the two germline ends. The CDR3 sequence is CASQVGASSYNSPLHF. The CDR3 DNA follows: TGTGCCAGCCAGGTGGGGGCCAGCTCCTATAATTCACCCCTCCACTTT.

In this sample, this clonotype turned up a few times. V and J are TRBV2 and TRBJ1-5, with D unresolved. V lost 6 bases to trimming and J lost 3 bases, with 9 bases between them. Per germline, CDR1 SNHLY and CDR2 FYNNEI. There are 13 residues in the CDR3. The chain's CDR3 is CASRGRINQPQHF. CDR3 sequence (DNA): TGTGCCAGCAGAGGACGGATCAATCAGCCCCAGCATTTT.

The chain has TRBV20-1 and TRBJ2-1, with 9 bases matching TRBD1. The CDR3 totals 17 residues. V trimming: 6 bases; J trimming: 0 bases; junction bases outside the gene matches: 12. The germline gives CDR1 DFQATT, CDR2 SNEGSKA (reference sequence). Here the CDR3 DNA reads TGCAGTGCCCAATCGGACAGGGGAAGGAGCTCCTACAATGAGCAGTTCTTC. It is translated as CSAQSDRGRSSYNEQFF.

The chain has TRBV20-1 and TRBJ1-1; D might be TRBD1 (6 bases). The germline V gene encodes CDR1 DFQATT and CDR2 SNEGSKA (reference sequence). V was pared by 2 bases and J by 5 bases, with 15 bases between. The CDR3 sequence is 14 residues long. This CDR3 reads CSARQTGLGTEAFF. The DNA for the CDR3 is TGCAGTGCTAGACAAACAGGGTTGGGTACTGAAGCTTTCTTT.

The rearrangement joins TRBV12-3 or TRBV12-4 to TRBJ2-1, with a weak D call TRBD2 (5 bases). The CDR3 is made up of 14 amino acids. The V end lost 5 bases, the J end lost 13 bases, and 21 bases lay between the germline ends. The CDR3 loop reads CASSIREGGPNQFF. The CDR3 bases are TGTGCCAGCAGTATCCGGGAAGGAGGTCCAAACCAGTTCTTC.

This clonotype has just a few counts. This CDR3 reads CSVETGGPDTQYF. Written as DNA, the CDR3 is TGCAGCGTTGAGACAGGGGGCCCAGATACGCAGTATTTT. The V gene is TRBV29-1, the J gene TRBJ2-3; TRBD1 matches at 10 bases. The germline gives CDR1 SQVTM, CDR2 ANQGSEA. The CDR3 has 13 residues. Losses at the gene ends were 3 bases for V and 4 bases for J; bases not matched to a gene: 1.

The rearrangement links TRBV19 to TRBJ2-3, with D possibly matching TRBD2 (5 bases). This CDR3 is 14 amino acids long. Trimming took 8 bases from V and 1 from J, leaving 13 bases between them. From germline, CDR1 is LNHDA and CDR2 SQIVND (reference sequence). CDR3 sequence (DNA): TGTGCCAGTGGAACTAGGTGGGGCACAGATACGCAGTATTTT. Protein: CASGTRWGTDTQYF.

In this sample, this clonotype turned up a few times. This chain uses TRBV12-3 or TRBV12-4 with TRBJ2-6; 7 positions agree with TRBD1. With 1 base clipped from V and 0 bases from J, the junction kept 6 bases outside the gene matches. The CDR3 is 18 residues long. CDR3 region: CASSLVGQHFSGANVLTF. The CDR3 DNA follows: TGTGCCAGCAGTTTAGTGGGACAGCATTTCTCTGGGGCCAACGTCCTGACTTTC.

The CDR3 DNA reads TGTGCCACCAGTGGCGTTACAGGGGGCAATCAGCCCCAGCATTTT. It translates to CATSGVTGGNQPQHF. The chain joins TRBV24-1 to TRBJ1-5, with 7 bases that match TRBD1. J was trimmed by 2 bases and V by 5 bases; bases with no gene match: 5. CDR1 KGHDR and CDR2 SFDVKD come from the germline V gene. The CDR3 is made up of 15 amino acids.

This clonotype turned up a few times. The gene calls are TRBV27 and TRBJ2-7; D possibly corresponds to TRBD1 (6 bases). Germline CDR1 reads MNHEY; CDR2 reads SMNVEV (reference sequence). The CDR3 runs 15 residues. Trimming removed 5 bases at V and 3 bases at J, with 17 bases between. The CDR3 loop is CASSPVGQRNYEQYV. DNA of the CDR3: TGTGCCAGCAGTCCTGTCGGACAGAGGAACTACGAGCAGTACGTC.

This clonotype occurred many times. This chain connects TRBV5-1 to TRBJ1-1; 8 nucleotides match TRBD1. The length of the CDR3 is 16 residues. J gave up 4 bases and V 0 bases, and 8 bases lay outside the gene matches. Germline CDR1 reads SGHRS; CDR2 reads YFSETQ. Here the CDR3 DNA reads TGCGCCAGCAGCTTGGGCTCAGGGGGCGGGAGCACTGAAGCTTTCTTT. Residues: CASSLGSGGGSTEAFF.

The chain joins TRBV7-2 to TRBJ2-2; the match to TRBD2 covers 10 bases. The CDR3 has 15 residues. With V trimmed by 6 bases and J by 4 bases, 5 bases remained unmatched. The germline CDR1 and CDR2 sequences are SGHTA and FQGNSA. Written as DNA, the CDR3 is TGTGCCAGCAGGAACCCTAGCGGGAGCACCGGGGAGCTGTTTTTT. Translated, it gives CASRNPSGSTGELFF.

This clonotype showed up just a few times. This chain links TRBV12-3 or TRBV12-4 with TRBJ2-1; D unresolved. V gave up 6 bases and J gave up 5 bases, with 8 bases separating them. CDR3 length: 12 residues. The DNA for the CDR3 is TGTGCCAGCAGACCTAGTGACAATGAGCAGTTCTTC. It codes for CASRPSDNEQFF.

J is TRBJ1-1 and V is TRBV20-1; D is undetermined. The CDR3 totals 15 residues. With 2 bases removed from V and 3 bases from J, the gap between germline ends came to 16 bases. The V gene's germline CDR1 is DFQATT and CDR2 SNEGSKA (reference sequence). Written as DNA, the CDR3 is TGCAGTGCTAGAAGGTTGACTCCTTGGGACACTGAAGCTTTCTTT. It translates to CSARRLTPWDTEAFF.